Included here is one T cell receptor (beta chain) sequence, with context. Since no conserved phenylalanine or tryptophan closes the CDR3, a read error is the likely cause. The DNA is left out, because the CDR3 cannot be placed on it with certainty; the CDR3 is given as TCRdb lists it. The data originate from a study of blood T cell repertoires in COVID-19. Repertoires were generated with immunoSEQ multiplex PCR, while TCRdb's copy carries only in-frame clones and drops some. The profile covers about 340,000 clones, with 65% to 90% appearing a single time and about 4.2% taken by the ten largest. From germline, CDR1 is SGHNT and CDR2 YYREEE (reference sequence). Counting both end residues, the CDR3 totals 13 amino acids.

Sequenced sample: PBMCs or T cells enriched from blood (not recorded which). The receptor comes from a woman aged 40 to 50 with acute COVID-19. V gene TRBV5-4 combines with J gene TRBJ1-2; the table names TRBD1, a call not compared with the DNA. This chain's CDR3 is CASSYNRDSLSTY.